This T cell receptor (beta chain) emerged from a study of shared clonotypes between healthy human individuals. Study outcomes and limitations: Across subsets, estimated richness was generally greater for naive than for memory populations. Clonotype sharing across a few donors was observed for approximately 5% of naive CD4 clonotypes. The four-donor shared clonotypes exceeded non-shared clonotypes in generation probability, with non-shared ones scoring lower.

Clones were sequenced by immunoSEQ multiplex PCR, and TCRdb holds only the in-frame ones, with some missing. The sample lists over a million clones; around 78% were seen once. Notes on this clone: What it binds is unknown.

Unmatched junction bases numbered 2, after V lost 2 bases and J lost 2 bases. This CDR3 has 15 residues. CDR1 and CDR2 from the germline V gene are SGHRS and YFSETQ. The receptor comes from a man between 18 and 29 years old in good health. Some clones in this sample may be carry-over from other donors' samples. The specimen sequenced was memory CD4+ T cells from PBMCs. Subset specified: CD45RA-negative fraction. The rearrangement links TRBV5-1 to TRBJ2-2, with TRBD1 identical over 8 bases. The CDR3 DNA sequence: TGCGCCAGCAGCTTTGGGACAGGCAACACCGGGGAGCTGTTTTTT. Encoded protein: CASSFGTGNTGELFF.